Following are 15 T cell receptor beta chains from one sample sequenced in a study of persistence of HIV-infected CD4 T cells (dated by TCRdb to the early 2020s). The antigens these receptors bind are not known. This sample's treatment or condition label indicates: suppressive antiretroviral therapy. Cells were stimulated with a pool of overlapping HIV-1 Gag 15-mer peptides at 1 ug per peptide per mL. Memory CD4+ T cells that did not respond, being CD40L-negative, CD69-negative and CD45RO-high, were sorted as memory populations depleted of antigen-responding cells. The immunoSEQ hsTCRB assay version 4, run in survey mode, was used to sequence TCRbeta repertoires from genomic DNA. Drawn from immuneACCESS, this table holds only the in-frame rearrangements with V and J called that TCRdb kept. Clones are partly lost; checked studies trace under half to an unresolved V gene and leave the rest unexplained. The sample yields about 36,000 clones; 80% to 85% were counted once. The ten largest account for 0.9% to 1% of the sample.

The sequences come from cultured CD4+ T cells from PBMCs, collected from a patient who received antiretroviral therapy. The cell subset or site label, read with the paper, signifies: CD40L-CD69- CD45RO-high memory CD4 T cells not responding to Gag peptides. The receptors come from an adult with HIV. The donor label of this sample is uncertain.

The rearrangement uses TRBV6-4 and TRBJ2-5; 14 bases match TRBD2. Trimming took 2 bases from V and 5 from J; bases not matched to a gene: 7. Germline assignment: CDR1 MRHNA and CDR2 SNTAGT. CDR3 length: 17 amino acids. CDR3 DNA sequence: TGTGCCAGCAGTGACAGACCGGGACTAGCGGGGGTGGAGACCCAGTACTTC. Protein product: CASSDRPGLAGVETQYF.

The chain uses TRBV18 and TRBJ1-1; unclear D gene. The germline CDR1 and CDR2 sequences are KGHSH and LQKENI. The V end lost 2 bases, the J end lost 0 bases, and 13 bases lay between the germline ends. The CDR3 has 16 amino acids. CDR3 DNA: TGTGCCAGCTCACCAGGGGTTGGGAGGATGAACACTGAAGCTTTCTTT. The encoded protein is CASSPGVGRMNTEAFF. Together with reference TRBV18 and TRBJ1-1, the CDR3 gives the full variable domain: NAGVMQNPRHLVRRRGQEARLRCSPMKGHSHVYWYRQLPEEGLKFMVYLQKENIIDESGMPKERFSAEFPKEGPSILRIQQVVRGDSAAYFCASSPGVGRMNTEAFFGQGTRLTVV.

The chain is built from TRBV27 and TRBJ1-2; possibly TRBD1 for D (5 bases). This CDR3 has 13 residues. V dropped 3 bases and J dropped 8 bases, with 13 bases sitting between them. The germline V gene encodes CDR1 MNHEY and CDR2 SMNVEV (reference sequence). The CDR3 region has the DNA TGTGCCAGCAGTTTCCGGGGCCGAGAGGGCTACACCTTC. This translates into CASSFRGREGYTF.

The V and J genes are TRBV7-2 and TRBJ2-1, with unresolved D. V lost 5 bases to trimming and J lost 0 bases, with 8 bases between them. Germline CDR1 is SGHTA and CDR2 is FQGNSA. The CDR3 runs to 14 residues. CDR3 sequence: CASSHADSYNEQFF. The CDR3 DNA sequence: TGTGCCAGCAGCCATGCTGACTCCTACAATGAGCAGTTCTTC.

This rearrangement joins TRBV5-4 to TRBJ2-1; 8 nucleotides match TRBD1. The CDR3 extends over 14 amino acids. Looked up from germline, CDR1 is SGHNT and CDR2 is YYREEE (reference sequence). Trimming at V came to 5 bases and at J to 5 bases, leaving 6 bases not matched to a gene. The CDR3 loop is CASRWTGRHNEQFF. The CDR3 region has the DNA TGTGCCAGCAGGTGGACAGGGAGGCACAATGAGCAGTTCTTC. The variable domain in full, with the rest retrieved from reference TRBV5-4 and TRBJ2-1, is ETGVTQSPTHLIKTRGQQVTLRCSSQSGHNTVSWYQQALGQGPQFIFQYYREEENGRGNFPPRFSGLQFPNYSSELNVNALELDDSALYLCASRWTGRHNEQFFGPGTRLTVL.

The chain has TRBV19 and TRBJ1-1; D gene unclear. Germline V CDR1 and CDR2: LNHDA, SQIVND (reference sequence). V lost 3 bases and J lost 4, with 27 bases in between. The CDR3 is 19 residues long. CDR3 DNA sequence: TGTGCCAGTAGTATTGCCCTCTCCTTTCCCGGGCTGGGCGGCACTGAAGCTTTCTTT. This sequence encodes CASSIALSFPGLGGTEAFF.

The chain recombines TRBV28 with TRBJ1-1; D not resolved. V lost 2 bases, J lost 1 base, and 8 bases lay in between. The CDR3 runs to 14 residues. Germline V CDR1 and CDR2: MDHEN, SYDVKM. Here the CDR3 reads CASSLERENTEAFF. The CDR3 DNA is TGTGCCAGCAGTTTAGAGCGAGAGAACACTGAAGCTTTCTTT.

The chain links TRBV27 to TRBJ2-1, with 8 positions matching TRBD1. Germline V CDR1 and CDR2: MNHEY, SMNVEV (reference sequence). This CDR3 is 16 amino acids long. V gave up 4 bases and J gave up 2 bases; unmatched junction bases: 7. The CDR3 sequence is CASSSVDRAPYNEQFF. In DNA form, the CDR3 reads TGTGCCAGCAGTTCAGTGGACAGGGCCCCCTACAATGAGCAGTTCTTC.

V and J are TRBV9 and TRBJ1-4, with a possible D match to TRBD1 (6 bases). CDR1 and CDR2 (germline): SGDLS, YYNGEE. The ends were cut back, 4 bases at V and 3 bases at J, with 10 bases in the middle. CDR3 length: 14 residues. CDR3 loop: CASSRDKSNEKLFF. DNA of the CDR3: TGTGCCAGCAGCCGGGACAAATCTAATGAAAAACTGTTTTTT.

The chain carries TRBV24-1 and TRBJ2-5; D ambiguous. In germline, CDR1 is KGHDR, CDR2 SFDVKD. V was trimmed by 8 bases and J by 3 bases, leaving 12 bases between them. The CDR3 is made up of 13 amino acids. The CDR3 bases are TGTGCCACCACGAACTCCGGCGAAGAGACCCAGTACTTC. Translating gives CATTNSGEETQYF.

The V call is TRBV2, the J call TRBJ1-6; D is undetermined. CDR3 length: 14 amino acids. V dropped 6 bases and J dropped 5 bases, with 11 bases sitting between them. Germline CDR1 is SNHLY and CDR2 is FYNNEI. For the CDR3, the DNA is TGTGCCAGCAGCTTGACGGTAAATAATTCACCCCTCCACTTT. Translation gives CASSLTVNNSPLHF.

This chain connects TRBV7-5 to TRBJ2-3; the table's D call, TRBD2, has no DNA check behind it. TRBV7-5 is assigned pseudogene status. The CDR3 extends over 17 amino acids. The CDR3 loop reads CVRSYGLAGGFTDTQYF. CDR3 nucleotides: TGTGTCAGAAGCTACGGACTAGCGGGGGGTTTCACAGATACGCAGTATTTT.

This clone was counted between two and nine times. The chain has TRBV2 and TRBJ1-1, with unresolved D. The CDR3 extends over 13 amino acids. The ends were cut back, 6 bases at V and 1 base at J, with 9 bases in the middle. In germline, CDR1 is SNHLY, CDR2 FYNNEI. CDR3 in amino acids: CASRGRRNTEAFF. The DNA of the CDR3 is TGTGCCAGCAGGGGCAGGAGGAACACTGAAGCTTTCTTT.

This chain joins TRBV2 and TRBJ1-2; D may be TRBD1 (6 bases). CDR3 length: 13 amino acids. Germline CDR1 is SNHLY and CDR2 is FYNNEI. The V gene lost 1 base and the J gene lost 8 bases, with 11 bases spanning the gap. The CDR3 is CASSEDRALGYTF. CDR3 in DNA: TGTGCCAGCAGTGAAGACAGGGCTTTAGGCTACACCTTC.

The chain carries TRBV7-3 and TRBJ2-1, with 7 bases that match TRBD2. Looked up from germline, CDR1 is SGHTA and CDR2 is FQGTGA. CDR3 length: 14 residues. V lost 4 bases and J lost 8; bases outside the gene matches: 8. The CDR3 DNA is TGTGCCAGCAGCTCAACCGGGACTATGCATGAGCAGTTCTTC. Its protein product is CASSSTGTMHEQFF. Variable domain in full (rest from reference TRBV7-3 and TRBJ2-1): GAGVSQTPSNKVTEKGKYVELRCDPISGHTALYWYRQSLGQGPEFLIYFQGTGAADDSGLPNDRFFAVRPEGSVSTLKIQRTERGDSAVYLCASSSTGTMHEQFFGPGTRLTVL.